This T cell receptor (beta chain) was identified in a study of cytomegalovirus exposure and HLA in healthy donors. Study-wide points: Cytomegalovirus-associated TCR beta chains were listed, numbering 150 to 200. The classifier, whose performance was assessed in both the original and validation cohorts, reportedly diagnosed cytomegalovirus status with high specificity and sensitivity.

A few counts support this clone. What it binds is not known. PCR primers comprised 60 Vbeta and 13 Jbeta primers. Method: immunoSEQ multiplex PCR; TCRdb's copy keeps in-frame clones and lacks some. The table records roughly 180,000 clones, about 80% of them present only once. Sequenced: PBMCs. This sequence was found in a woman between 18 and 29 years old in good health and CMV-seropositive.

The CDR3 DNA reads as TGCAGCGCGATAGCGGGGGGGGGTACGACGCAGTATTTT. It specifies CSAIAGGGTTQYF. This sequence joins TRBV29-1 and TRBJ2-3; 11 nucleotides agree with TRBD2. The CDR3 contains 13 residues. Germline V lookup: CDR1 SQVTM, CDR2 ANQGSEA. The J segment lost 9 bases and the V segment lost 7 bases, leaving 9 bases of the junction unmatched.